The TCR beta chain described here comes from a study of T cell repertoires in cytomegalovirus infection. Study summary: Public TCR beta signatures were indicative of both CMV infection and a matching HLA type.

This clonotype was found many times. TCRdb reprocessed the reads with MiXCR, giving one entry per CDR3 protein. The sample consists of about 180,000 distinct CDR3 sequences, around 14% of them appearing once. The receptor comes from a human donor in good health (CMV status not recorded). Some clones in this sample may be carry-over from other donors' samples. Material: PBMCs.

CDR3 sequence reads: CASSLLQGGEQYF. DNA of the CDR3: TGTGCCAGCAGCTTGCTACAGGGCGGCGAGCAGTACTTC. V and J are TRBV5-4 and TRBJ2-7; D might be TRBD1 (6 bases). This CDR3 is 13 amino acids long. The germline V gene has CDR1 SGHNT and CDR2 YYREEE (reference sequence). Between the trimmed V and J ends, which lost 1 base and 6 bases, there was a span of 11 bases.